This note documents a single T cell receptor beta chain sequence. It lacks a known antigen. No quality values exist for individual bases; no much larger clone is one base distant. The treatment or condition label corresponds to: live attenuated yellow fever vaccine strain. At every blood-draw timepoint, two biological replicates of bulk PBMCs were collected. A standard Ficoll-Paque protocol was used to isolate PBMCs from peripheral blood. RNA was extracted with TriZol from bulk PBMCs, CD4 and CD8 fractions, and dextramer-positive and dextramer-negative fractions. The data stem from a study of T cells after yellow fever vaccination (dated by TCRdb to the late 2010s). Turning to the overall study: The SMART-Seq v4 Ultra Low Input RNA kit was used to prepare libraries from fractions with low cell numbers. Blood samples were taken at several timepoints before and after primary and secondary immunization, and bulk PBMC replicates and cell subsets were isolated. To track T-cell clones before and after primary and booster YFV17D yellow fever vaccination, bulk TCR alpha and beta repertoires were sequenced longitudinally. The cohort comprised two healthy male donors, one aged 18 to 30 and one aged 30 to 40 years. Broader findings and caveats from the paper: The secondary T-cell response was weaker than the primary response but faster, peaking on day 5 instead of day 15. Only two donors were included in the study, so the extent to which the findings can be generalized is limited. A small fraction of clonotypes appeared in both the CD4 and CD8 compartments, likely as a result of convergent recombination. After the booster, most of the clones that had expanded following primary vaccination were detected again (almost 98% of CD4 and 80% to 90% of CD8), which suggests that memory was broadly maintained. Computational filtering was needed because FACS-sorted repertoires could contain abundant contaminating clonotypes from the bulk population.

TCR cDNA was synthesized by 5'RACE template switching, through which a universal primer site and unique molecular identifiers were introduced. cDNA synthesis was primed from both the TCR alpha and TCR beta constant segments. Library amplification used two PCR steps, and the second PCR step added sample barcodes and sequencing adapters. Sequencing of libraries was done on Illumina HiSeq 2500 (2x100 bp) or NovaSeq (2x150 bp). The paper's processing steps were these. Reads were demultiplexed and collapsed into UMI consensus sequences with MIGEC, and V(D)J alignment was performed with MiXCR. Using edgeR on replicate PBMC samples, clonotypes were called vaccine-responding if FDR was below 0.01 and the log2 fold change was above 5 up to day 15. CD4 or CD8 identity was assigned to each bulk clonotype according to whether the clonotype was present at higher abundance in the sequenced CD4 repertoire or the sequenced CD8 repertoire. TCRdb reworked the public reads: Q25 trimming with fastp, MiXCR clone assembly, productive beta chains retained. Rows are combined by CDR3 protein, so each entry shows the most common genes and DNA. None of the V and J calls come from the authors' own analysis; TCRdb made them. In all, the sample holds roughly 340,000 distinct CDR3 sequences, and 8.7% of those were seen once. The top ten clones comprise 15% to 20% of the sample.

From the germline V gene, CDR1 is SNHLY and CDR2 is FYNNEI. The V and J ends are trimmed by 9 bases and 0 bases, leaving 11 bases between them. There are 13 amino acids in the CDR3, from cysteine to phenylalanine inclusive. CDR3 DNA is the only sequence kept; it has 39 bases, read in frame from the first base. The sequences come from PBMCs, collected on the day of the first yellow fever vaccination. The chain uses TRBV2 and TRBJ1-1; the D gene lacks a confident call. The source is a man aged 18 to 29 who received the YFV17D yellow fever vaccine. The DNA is TGTGCCAGTGGACGGAAATTGAACACTGAAGCTTTCTTT. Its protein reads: CASGRKLNTEAFF.